The clone carrying this T cell receptor (beta chain) was counted many times. Its antigen is still unknown. Diagnostic decisions used clinical symptoms, serum thyroxine and TRAb, thyroid ultrasound and orbital computed tomography. Fresh peripheral blood, 7.5 to 10 ml, yielded the PBMCs. This entry belongs to a study of T cells in Graves' hyperthyroidism and ophthalmopathy. Study results and limitations: Separation of ophthalmopathy from stable hyperthyroidism was achieved by a 13 V-J model.

The CDR3 spans 15 residues. The germline V gene encodes CDR1 KGHSH and CDR2 LQKENI. The germline V and J ends were trimmed by 3 bases and 4 bases, with 12 bases remaining between them. Authors of the study amplified TCR beta CDR3 regions from RNA transcripts. HTBI primers were employed in a first-round RT-PCR of the TCR CDR3. TCRdb processed the multiplex PCR reads anew with MiXCR; each CDR3 protein has one entry. The profile covers 300,000 to 450,000 distinct CDR3 sequences, with around 13% appearing a single time and around 20% taken by the ten largest. The material sequenced was blood. The TCR was taken from a young woman with Graves' ophthalmopathy. The rearrangement links TRBV18 to TRBJ2-2; TRBD2 might be the D (6 bases). The CDR3 sequence: CASSPSGFGTGELFF. Written as DNA, the CDR3 is TGTGCCAGCTCACCTAGCGGATTCGGCACCGGGGAGCTGTTTTTT.